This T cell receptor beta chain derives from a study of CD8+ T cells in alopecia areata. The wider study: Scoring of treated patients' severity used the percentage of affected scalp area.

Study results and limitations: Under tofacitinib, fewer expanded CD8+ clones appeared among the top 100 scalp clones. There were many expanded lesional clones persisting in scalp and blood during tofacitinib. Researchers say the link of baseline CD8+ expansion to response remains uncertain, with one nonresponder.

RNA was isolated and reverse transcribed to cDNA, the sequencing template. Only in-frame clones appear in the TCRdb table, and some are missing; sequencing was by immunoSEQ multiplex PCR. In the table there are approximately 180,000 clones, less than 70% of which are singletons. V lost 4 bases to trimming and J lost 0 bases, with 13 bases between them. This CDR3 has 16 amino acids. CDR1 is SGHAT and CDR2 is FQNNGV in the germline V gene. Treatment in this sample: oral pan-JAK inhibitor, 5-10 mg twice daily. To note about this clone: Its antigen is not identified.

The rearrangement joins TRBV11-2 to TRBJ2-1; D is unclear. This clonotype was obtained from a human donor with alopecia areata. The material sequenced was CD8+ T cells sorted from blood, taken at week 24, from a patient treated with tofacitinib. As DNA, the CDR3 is TGTGCCAGCAGCTCCCCCCAAACAAGCTCCTACAATGAGCAGTTCTTC. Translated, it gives CASSSPQTSSYNEQFF.